The clone carrying this TCR beta chain was recorded many times. Its cognate antigen is unknown. This record comes from a study of T-cell memory formation after mild COVID-19. The CDR3 covers 14 residues. Germline V lookup: CDR1 SGHDT, CDR2 YYEEEE. With 5 bases removed from V and 6 bases from J, the gap between germline ends came to 17 bases. Findings of the study overall: Several responding clones turned up in pre-infection memory, indicating that cross-reactive memory may have taken part. CD4+ contracting clones were mainly CM and EM; CD8+ ones, EMRA.

TCR alpha and TCR beta cDNA libraries with sample barcodes and UMIs came from 5'RACE using constant-segment primers. TCRdb re-called the 5' RACE reads through MiXCR, storing one row per CDR3 protein. The sample records over 120,000 distinct CDR3 sequences, about 6% being singletons. This clonotype originated in an adult woman who had mild COVID-19 (a few samples of this study predate the infection). Cell type and time point are not known. Sequencing was performed on PBMCs or a T cell subset sorted from them (not recorded which). V is TRBV5-6 and J is TRBJ1-2; D is unresolved. In nucleotides, the CDR3 is TGTGCCAGCAGGCGGCAACCGGGAGTCGATGGCTACACCTTC. Amino acids: CASRRQPGVDGYTF.